This T cell receptor (beta chain) was captured in a study of cytomegalovirus exposure and HLA in healthy donors. Germline V gene lookup returns CDR1 LNHNV and CDR2 YYDKDF (reference sequence). This CDR3 has 16 amino acids. Germline trimming cut 0 bases from V and 7 bases from J; bases unmatched to any gene: 10. This clone was recorded only once. Here immunoSEQ multiplex PCR was the method, and the copy in TCRdb shows in-frame clones only, minus some. This table holds 120,000 to 150,000 clones, 80% to 90% found once. The receptor's source is a man younger than 35 in good health and CMV-seronegative. V and J are TRBV15 and TRBJ2-7; 9 nucleotides line up with TRBD1. The specimen was PBMCs. The CDR3 sequence: CATSRDLGTGQWEQYF. CDR3 nucleotides: TGTGCCACCAGCAGAGATCTAGGGACAGGGCAGTGGGAGCAGTACTTC.